This T cell receptor beta chain was obtained from a study of blood T cell repertoires in COVID-19. The wider study: Collection of acute and convalescent COVID-19 samples took place in the United States, Italy and Spain. T cells, B-cell-depleted T cells, or PBMCs supplied cDNA or gDNA.

Germline trimming cut 6 bases from V and 6 bases from J; bases unmatched to any gene: 4. The CDR3 contains 13 residues. Germline CDR1 and CDR2: SNHLY and FYNNEI. As originally analysed: From reference gene primer amplification, estimates of nucleated cell counts were derived. Only in-frame clones appear in the TCRdb table, and some are missing; sequencing was by immunoSEQ multiplex PCR. The V and J calls and clone size come from that table; D and trimming were worked out from the DNA. The sample records 87,000 or so clones, around 86% being singletons. This chain joins TRBV2 and TRBJ2-1, with TRBD1 matching over 8 bases. Sequenced input: peripheral blood. The receptor comes from a woman aged 80 or over with acute or convalescent COVID-19. CDR3 sequence reads: CASSGQGPNEQFF. CDR3 coding DNA: TGTGCCAGCAGCGGACAGGGCCCCAATGAGCAGTTCTTC.